These 26 T cell receptor beta chains originate from one sample sequenced in a study of blood T cells in healthy people across ages. Combining a sample-barcoded 5' primer with a J-beta primer mix, a second PCR ran for roughly 7 to 11 cycles. TCRdb called the 5' RACE reads again in MiXCR, with one record for every CDR3 protein. The sample includes approximately 1,000,000 distinct CDR3 sequences, more than 35% of them seen just once. Sequencing was performed on blood. The receptor source for this set is a woman aged 55-69 years in good health.

The chain couples TRBV12-3 or TRBV12-4 to TRBJ2-3; D is unclear. V was shortened by 6 bases and J by 5 bases, with 15 bases between the two germline ends. The CDR3 loop spans 14 amino acids. CDR3 amino acids: CASRTRTGEDTQYF. As DNA, the CDR3 is TGTGCCAGCAGAACAAGGACGGGCGAAGATACGCAGTATTTT.

The chain links TRBV12-3 or TRBV12-4 to TRBJ2-2; no reliable D call. V lost 4 bases and J 7 bases, leaving 7 bases between the germline ends. This CDR3 spans 12 amino acids. This CDR3 is CASSYSYGELFF. For the CDR3, the DNA is TGTGCCAGCAGTTACTCGTACGGGGAGCTGTTTTTT.

V gene TRBV30 combines with J gene TRBJ2-4, with D perhaps TRBD2 (5 bases). V was clipped by 8 bases and J by 5 bases, with 13 bases between them. The CDR3 consists of 12 residues. The V gene's germline CDR1 is GTSNPN and CDR2 SVGIG (reference sequence). The CDR3 nucleotides are TGTGCCGGGAATGGAGGCCAAAACATTCAGTACTTC. Protein product: CAGNGGQNIQYF.

This clonotype was counted at least ten times. This chain connects TRBV12-3 or TRBV12-4 to TRBJ2-1; TRBD2 matches 9 bases. The CDR3 extends over 12 amino acids. The junction had 2 bases not matched to a gene; V was cut back by 0 bases and J by 14 bases. CDR3: CASSLASGSKFF. The CDR3 bases are TGTGCCAGCAGTTTAGCTAGCGGGAGCAAGTTCTTC.

The chain combines TRBV15 with TRBJ2-6; the D is unclear. The germline V and J ends were trimmed by 2 bases and 4 bases, with 18 bases remaining between them. The germline V gene encodes CDR1 LNHNV and CDR2 YYDKDF (reference sequence). The CDR3 has 18 amino acids. The CDR3 region is CATSRHSGGGSGANVLTF. For the CDR3, the DNA is TGTGCCACCAGCAGACACTCCGGTGGTGGGTCCGGGGCCAACGTCCTGACTTTC.

The chain links TRBV6-5 to TRBJ2-5; D is possibly TRBD2 (7 bases). CDR1 is MNHEY, CDR2 SVGAGI, per germline. The CDR3 has 16 residues. V shed 2 bases and J shed 2 bases, with 15 bases lying between them. CDR3 region: CASSYRGGRPQETQYF. CDR3 in DNA: TGTGCCAGCAGTTACAGGGGGGGACGACCACAAGAGACCCAGTACTTC.

This clonotype was seen only once. This chain links TRBV6-5 with TRBJ1-4, with 7 bases that match TRBD1. The CDR3 is 16 amino acids. Trimming cost V 3 bases and J 6 bases; bases outside gene matches: 10. Per the germline V gene, CDR1 is MNHEY and CDR2 is SVGAGI. CDR3 sequence (DNA): TGTGCCAGCAGTTATTCGTGGGCAGGGGGGGATGAAAAACTGTTTTTT. This sequence encodes CASSYSWAGGDEKLFF.

This clonotype was detected a few times. V gene TRBV10-3 combines with J gene TRBJ2-7; 7 positions match TRBD2. CDR1 is ENHRY, CDR2 SYGVKD, per germline. J gave up 3 bases and V 9 bases, and 14 bases lay outside the gene matches. CDR3 size: 15 residues. CDR3 coding DNA: TGTGCCATATCGGGTATGGTAGCGGGTCGCTACGAGCAGTACTTC. Protein product: CAISGMVAGRYEQYF.

This clonotype came up a few times. V is TRBV5-6 and J is TRBJ1-2, with 8 bases aligning to TRBD1. Germline CDR1 reads SGHDT; CDR2 reads YYEEEE. The CDR3 consists of 15 residues. Trimming at V came to 1 base and at J to 3 bases, leaving 5 bases not matched to a gene. The CDR3 DNA reads as TGTGCCAGCAGCTTGAATCCAGGGGGCGACTATGGCTACACCTTC. Translated: CASSLNPGGDYGYTF.

The J gene is TRBJ2-3, the V gene TRBV20-1; 10 nucleotides line up with TRBD1. CDR3 length: 16 residues. Germline-derived CDR1 and CDR2 are DFQATT and SNEGSKA (reference sequence). V shed 6 bases and J 4 bases; nucleotides not matched to a gene: 13. DNA of the CDR3: TGCAGTGCCTCCCAACCGGGACAGGGGTTGTCAGATACGCAGTATTTT. It encodes CSASQPGQGLSDTQYF.

This clonotype was observed a handful of times. The CDR3 DNA sequence: TGTGCCAGCAGTCCGGACAGGGTGAAGACCCAGTACTTC. Protein product: CASSPDRVKTQYF. The V and J genes are TRBV6-6 and TRBJ2-5; TRBD1 matches at 8 bases. The germline V gene has CDR1 MNHNY and CDR2 SVGAGI (reference sequence). The junction had 5 bases not matched to a gene; V was cut back by 5 bases and J by 6 bases. The CDR3 contains 13 residues.

This clonotype occurred many times. The chain joins TRBV20-1 to TRBJ2-1, with TRBD2 matching 15 bases. V lost 5 bases and J lost 7; bases outside the gene matches: 18. There are 19 residues in the CDR3. From germline, CDR1 is DFQATT and CDR2 SNEGSKA (reference sequence). The DNA of the CDR3 is TGCAGTGCTCCTCAAGGACAGGGCGGACTAGCGGGAGGGAAGAATGAGCAGTTCTTC. This gives the protein CSAPQGQGGLAGGKNEQFF.

This clonotype has at least ten counts. The CDR3 region is CASSFRAGLAKNIQYF. As DNA, the CDR3 is TGTGCCAGCAGTTTTAGGGCGGGACTAGCCAAAAACATTCAGTACTTC. The chain combines TRBV27 with TRBJ2-4; TRBD2 might be the D (6 bases). V dropped 3 bases and J dropped 0 bases, with 12 bases sitting between them. Germline V gives CDR1 MNHEY, CDR2 SMNVEV (reference sequence). The CDR3 contains 16 residues.

Note on this clonotype: A junction boundary mismatches the germline segment, possibly from a read error. The chain couples TRBV5-1 to TRBJ2-5, with D perhaps TRBD2 (6 bases). The DNA end is a closer match to TRBJ2-7, so the J assignment may be wrong. Germline loops: CDR1 SGHRS, CDR2 YFSETQ. The CDR3 has 11 amino acids. CDR3 in DNA: TGCACCAGCAGCTACGGGGGCGAGCAGTACTTC. Translated, it gives CTSSYGGEQYF.

J is TRBJ2-5 and V is TRBV19; 8 bases are a match to TRBD2. Unmatched junction bases numbered 3, after V lost 9 bases and J lost 3 bases. Germline loops: CDR1 LNHDA, CDR2 SQIVND (reference sequence). CDR3 length equals 12 residues. As DNA, the CDR3 is TGTGCCAGCACCGGGAGGGAAGAGACCCAGTACTTC. Translated: CASTGREETQYF.

This clonotype was counted between two and nine times. The chain combines TRBV4-1 with TRBJ1-1; a weak D match, TRBD1 (5 bases). V lost 0 bases and J 0 bases, leaving 11 bases between the germline ends. The CDR3 runs to 16 residues. Germline CDR1 and CDR2: MGHRA and YSYEKL. The CDR3 coding sequence is TGCGCCAGCAGCCAAGAGTGGCCCAGGGTGAACACTGAAGCTTTCTTT. This translates into CASSQEWPRVNTEAFF.

J is TRBJ2-3 and V is TRBV7-9; TRBD1 matches 9 bases. The ends lost 4 bases at V and 2 bases at J; junction bases unmatched: 7. The CDR3 sequence is 16 residues long. Germline-derived CDR1 and CDR2 are SEHNR and FQNEAQ (reference sequence). The CDR3 protein is CASSSWDREDTDTQYF. The CDR3 nucleotides read TGTGCCAGCAGCTCGTGGGACAGGGAAGACACAGATACGCAGTATTTT.

The chain recombines TRBV10-2 with TRBJ2-7; 7 positions agree with TRBD1. CDR1 is WSHSY and CDR2 is SAAADI in the germline V gene. The CDR3 totals 14 residues. J was trimmed by 3 bases and V by 4 bases; bases with no gene match: 6. The CDR3 nucleotides are TGCGCCAGCAGTGGGCACAGACAGGGCTACGAGCAGTACTTC. Encoded protein: CASSGHRQGYEQYF.

The chain uses TRBV27 and TRBJ2-1; D perhaps matches TRBD1 (5 bases). The CDR3 runs 13 residues. V was trimmed by 3 bases and J by 10 bases, leaving 13 bases between them. CDR1 MNHEY and CDR2 SMNVEV come from the germline V gene (reference sequence). CDR3 sequence: CASSFGQGFEQFF. Here the CDR3 DNA reads TGTGCCAGCAGTTTTGGGCAGGGCTTCGAGCAGTTCTTC.

The sample holds a few counts of this clonotype. This chain uses TRBV6-5 with TRBJ1-1; 10 bases align to TRBD1. CDR1 is MNHEY and CDR2 is SVGAGI in the germline V gene. V lost 2 bases to trimming and J lost 6 bases; unmatched junction nucleotides: 9. There are 16 residues in the CDR3. Here the CDR3 DNA reads TGTGCCAGCAGTTACAGAGGGACAGGGGTTGATGCTGAAGCTTTCTTT. Amino acids: CASSYRGTGVDAEAFF.

The chain carries TRBV4-2 and TRBJ2-1; tentatively, D is TRBD1 (6 bases). Trimming left V 2 bases short and J 2 bases short, with 16 bases between. Germline CDR1 LGHNA, CDR2 YNFKEQ. This CDR3 comprises 17 residues. Here the CDR3 DNA reads TGTGCCAGCAGCCAAAAGCCGACAGGTCCACCCTACAATGAGCAGTTCTTC. Translation gives CASSQKPTGPPYNEQFF.

This clonotype was seen only a few times. The chain joins TRBV11-1 to TRBJ2-2; D not certain. V shed 2 bases and J shed 0 bases, with 7 bases lying between them. Germline CDR1 SGHAT, CDR2 FQDESV (reference sequence). CDR3 size: 15 residues. The CDR3 protein is CASSLPRANTGELFF. In DNA form, the CDR3 reads TGTGCCAGCAGCTTACCCCGGGCGAACACCGGGGAGCTGTTTTTT.

This rearrangement joins TRBV6-5 to TRBJ1-6; TRBD1 is a possible D gene (6 bases). Trimming left V 0 bases short and J 7 bases short, with 13 bases between. In germline, CDR1 is MNHEY, CDR2 SVGAGI. The CDR3 covers 16 residues. CDR3 protein: CASSYSSGGWNSPLHF. The CDR3 DNA follows: TGTGCCAGCAGTTACTCGTCCGGGGGCTGGAATTCACCCCTCCACTTT.

The chain recombines TRBV20-1 with TRBJ2-7; D ambiguous. V dropped 1 base and J dropped 5 bases, with 15 bases sitting between them. The length of the CDR3 is 14 residues. The V gene's germline CDR1 is DFQATT and CDR2 SNEGSKA (reference sequence). This CDR3 is CSARARPPRNEQYF. DNA for the CDR3: TGCAGTGCTAGAGCCCGCCCGCCTCGGAACGAGCAGTACTTC.

The sample holds a few counts of this clonotype. The gene calls are TRBV6-5 and TRBJ2-1; 11 bases are a match to TRBD2. The V gene end was trimmed by 7 bases and the J gene end by 9 bases; junction bases not matched to a gene: 5. CDR1 MNHEY and CDR2 SVGAGI come from the germline V gene. The CDR3 spans 13 residues. Here the CDR3 DNA reads TGTGCCAGCACCGGACTAGCGGGTGGTGAGCAGTTCTTC. The encoded protein is CASTGLAGGEQFF.

The rearrangement uses TRBV3-1 and TRBJ1-5; perhaps TRBD1 as D (5 bases). Trimming left V 0 bases short and J 6 bases short, with 15 bases between. Per germline, CDR1 LGHDT and CDR2 YNNKEL (reference sequence). This CDR3 is 16 amino acids long. Written as DNA, the CDR3 is TGTGCCAGCAGCCAAGAATCGCCAGGGTTTACTCAGCCCCAGCATTTT. Encoded protein: CASSQESPGFTQPQHF.